This TCR beta chain was captured by sequencing in a study of T cells in Graves' hyperthyroidism and ophthalmopathy. RNA transcripts served as the template for amplifying TCR beta CDR3 regions. A set of HTBI primers served as the primers for a first-round RT-PCR of the TCR CDR3. One entry per CDR3 protein results from TCRdb running MiXCR on the multiplex PCR reads. Counted here are under 600,000 distinct CDR3 sequences, 16% occurring once; the ten biggest clones make up under 3.5%. Criteria for exclusion of patients were uncontrolled infection, other autoimmune disease, pregnancy or lactation. V gave up 8 bases and J gave up 2 bases, with 18 bases separating them. This CDR3 has 16 residues. Germline CDR1 MNHNS, CDR2 SASEGT.

The TCR comes from a woman in her thirties or forties with Graves' ophthalmopathy. The material sequenced was blood. The rearrangement joins TRBV6-1 to TRBJ2-2; no clear D gene. The CDR3 protein is CASVREVRLNTGELFF. Written as DNA, the CDR3 is TGTGCCAGCGTAAGAGAAGTCCGACTTAACACCGGGGAGCTGTTTTTT.